The 4 T cell receptor beta chains listed next were all sequenced from one sample in a study of T cell repertoires in cytomegalovirus infection. TCRdb independently ran MiXCR on the reads; one entry per CDR3 protein. Among 100,000 to 150,000 distinct CDR3 sequences listed, approximately 9.2% were seen once. The specimen sequenced was PBMCs. The receptors originated from a human donor in good health (CMV status not recorded). Some clones in this sample may be carry-over from other donors' samples.

This clonotype was counted ten times or more. CDR3 sequence (DNA): TGTGCCAGCAGCTTCCGGGCGGGGGGGCAACATGAGCAGTTCTTC. Translated: CASSFRAGGQHEQFF. The V gene is TRBV7-9, the J gene TRBJ2-1, with 9 bases fitting TRBD2. The CDR3 runs 15 residues. CDR1 is SEHNR, CDR2 FQNEAQ, per germline (reference sequence). The V gene end was trimmed by 3 bases and the J gene end by 8 bases; junction bases not matched to a gene: 8.

This clonotype was picked up a small number of times. The gene calls are TRBV12-3 or TRBV12-4 and TRBJ2-1; 10 bases are shared with TRBD2. The CDR3 has 12 amino acids. V lost 4 bases, J lost 10 bases, and 1 base stayed unmatched. DNA of the CDR3: TGTGCCAGCAGTTCGGGACTAGCGGAGCAGTTCTTC. Amino acids: CASSSGLAEQFF.

This clonotype has ten or more counts. The rearrangement joins TRBV7-2 to TRBJ1-1; perhaps TRBD1 as D (5 bases). CDR1 and CDR2 (germline): SGHTA, FQGNSA. V shed 2 bases and J shed 8 bases, with 15 bases lying between them. The CDR3 consists of 14 residues. In DNA, the CDR3 is TGTGCCAGCAGCTTAAGGGGATTACGCGCCGAAGCTTTCTTT. This codes for CASSLRGLRAEAFF.

This clonotype came up a few times. The chain has TRBV29-1 and TRBJ2-1; no clear D gene. V lost 6 bases and J lost 8, with 11 bases in between. This CDR3 is 11 amino acids long. CDR1 and CDR2 from the germline V gene are SQVTM and ANQGSEA. CDR3 in amino acids: CSVSPRDEQFF. In DNA form, the CDR3 reads TGCAGCGTATCACCACGGGATGAGCAGTTCTTC.